This passage covers 23 T cell receptor beta chains from one sample sequenced in a study of control samples from healthy donors and cancer patients. TCRdb's table, derived via immunoSEQ multiplex PCR, lists solely in-frame clones and lacks some. The top ten hold over 15% of the sample, which has approximately 44,000 clones, 70% seen once. Material: formalin-fixed, paraffin-embedded tissue. These receptors all come from a male donor with melanoma.

This clone was detected only once. The chain combines TRBV2 with TRBJ2-4, with D perhaps TRBD2 (5 bases). The germline gives CDR1 SNHLY, CDR2 FYNNEI. V lost 1 base, J lost 9 bases, and 13 bases lay in between. This CDR3 contains 14 residues. The CDR3 reads CASSEGQAGVIQYF. The CDR3 region has the DNA TGTGCCAGCAGTGAAGGGCAGGCGGGCGTCATTCAGTACTTC.

V usage is TRBV14 and J usage is TRBJ2-1; D call uncertain. The CDR3 spans 13 residues. CDR1 is SGHDN and CDR2 is FVKESK in the germline V gene. V was trimmed by 4 bases and J by 5 bases, leaving 9 bases between them. This CDR3 reads CASSLGLDNEQFF. As DNA, the CDR3 is TGTGCCAGCAGCCTAGGGCTAGACAATGAGCAGTTCTTC.

The genes are TRBV9 and TRBJ2-4; the D gene is possibly TRBD1 (6 bases). Germline V gene data show CDR1 as SGDLS and CDR2 as YYNGEE. The CDR3 has 17 residues. Deletions cut 9 bases from V and 0 bases from J, with 22 bases between. CDR3 amino acids: CANPRARRGLAKNIQYF. CDR3 sequence (DNA): TGTGCCAACCCTAGGGCCCGAAGGGGGTTAGCCAAAAACATTCAGTACTTC.

J is TRBJ2-7 and V is TRBV27, with unresolved D. Germline V lookup: CDR1 MNHEY, CDR2 SMNVEV (reference sequence). Trimming left V 1 base short and J 3 bases short, with 13 bases between. The CDR3 is 15 residues long. This CDR3 is CASSLYPGQDYEQYF. In DNA, the CDR3 is TGTGCCAGCAGTTTATATCCGGGCCAGGACTACGAGCAGTACTTC.

This clone was recorded only once. The chain recombines TRBV19 with TRBJ2-3; D may be TRBD2 (7 bases). V was clipped by 4 bases and J by 1 base, with 9 bases between them. The CDR3 spans 14 residues. Germline V gene sequence: CDR1 LNHDA, CDR2 SQIVND (reference sequence). CDR3 in amino acids: CASSKGGGTDTQYF. CDR3 bases: TGTGCCAGTAGTAAAGGGGGGGGCACAGATACGCAGTATTTT. Looking up the rest from reference TRBV19 and TRBJ2-3 gives the full variable domain: DGGITQSPKYLFRKEGQNVTLSCEQNLNHDAMYWYRQDPGQGLRLIYYSQIVNDFQKGDIAEGYSVSREKKESFPLTVTSAQKNPTAFYLCASSKGGGTDTQYFGPGTRLTVL.

V is TRBV7-9 and J is TRBJ2-1; a possible D gene is TRBD2 (5 bases). The CDR3 has 14 amino acids. V shed 4 bases and J shed 12 bases, with 19 bases lying between them. Germline lookup yields CDR1 SEHNR and CDR2 FQNEAQ (reference sequence). The CDR3 DNA sequence: TGTGCCAGCAGCTCCCCCCCCCGTCGGGAACGGCAGTTCTTC. The encoded protein is CASSSPPRRERQFF.

There are a few counts of this clone. This chain links TRBV4-2 with TRBJ2-1; D may be TRBD2 (6 bases). Germline CDR1 reads LGHNA; CDR2 reads YNFKEQ. Between the trimmed V and J ends, which lost 3 bases and 2 bases, there was a span of 11 bases. The CDR3 runs 15 residues. The CDR3 loop is CASSQAGSTYNEQFF. The CDR3 DNA reads TGTGCCAGCAGCCAGGCCGGGAGCACCTACAATGAGCAGTTCTTC.

The J gene is TRBJ2-7, the V gene TRBV7-9; no clear D. V was cut by 4 bases and J by 3 bases, with 10 bases left in between. The CDR3 is 13 amino acids. Germline loops: CDR1 SEHNR, CDR2 FQNEAQ (reference sequence). The CDR3 loop reads CASSSGRIYEQYF. CDR3 coding DNA: TGTGCCAGCAGCTCAGGACGGATCTACGAGCAGTACTTC.

The V call is TRBV15, the J call TRBJ2-1, with 11 bases that match TRBD2. The germline V gene has CDR1 LNHNV and CDR2 YYDKDF (reference sequence). V gave up 1 base and J gave up 6 bases; unmatched junction bases: 11. CDR3 length: 18 amino acids. The CDR3 DNA sequence: TGTGCCACCAGCAGAGGACTAGCGGGATGGTTTGATGTCAATGAGCAGTTCTTC. Residues: CATSRGLAGWFDVNEQFF.

The rearrangement joins TRBV2 to TRBJ2-7; 12 positions match TRBD1. CDR1 SNHLY and CDR2 FYNNEI come from the germline V gene. There are 14 residues in the CDR3. J was trimmed by 6 bases and V by 6 bases; bases with no gene match: 6. CDR3 amino acids: CASRGTGGNREQYF. The CDR3 nucleotides are TGTGCCAGCAGAGGGACAGGGGGCAATCGCGAGCAGTACTTC.

This clone was observed a single time. Given a much more abundant clone one base away, this may be a read error. The same CDR3 also results from other DNA sequences found in this sample. The rearrangement links TRBV14 to TRBJ2-2, with D possibly TRBD2 on 5 matching bases. Germline V gives CDR1 SGHDN, CDR2 FVKESK. The CDR3 loop spans 13 amino acids. The CDR3: CASSQDPAGELFF. The CDR3 DNA sequence: TGTGCCAGCAGCCAAGATCCCGCCGGGGAGCTATTTTTT.

This clone has only a few counts. The V gene is TRBV4-1, the J gene TRBJ2-1, with TRBD1 matching over 8 bases. The CDR3 extends over 17 amino acids. CDR1 and CDR2 (germline): MGHRA, YSYEKL. Germline trimming cut 2 bases from V and 4 bases from J; bases unmatched to any gene: 10. CDR3 sequence: CASSQLSWDRIYNEQFF. CDR3 bases: TGCGCCAGCAGCCAATTGTCGTGGGACAGGATATACAATGAGCAGTTCTTC.

V is TRBV3-1 (or the pseudogene TRBV3-2) and J is TRBJ2-5; D is unclear. The V end lost 4 bases, the J end lost 2 bases, and 11 bases lay between the germline ends. The CDR3 sequence is 14 residues long. The germline gives CDR1 LGHDT, CDR2 YNNKEL (reference sequence). The CDR3 is CASSRGRTQETQYF. CDR3 nucleotide sequence: TGTGCCAGCAGCCGCGGAAGAACTCAAGAGACCCAGTACTTC.

A few counts support this clone. This CDR3 is CASTGSGRKYNEQFF. The CDR3 coding sequence is TGTGCCAGTACCGGTAGCGGGAGAAAATACAATGAGCAGTTCTTC. The V and J genes are TRBV19 and TRBJ2-1; 9 bases are shared with TRBD2. The V and J ends lost 7 bases and 4 bases, in that order; junction bases with no gene match: 8. The CDR3 consists of 15 residues. CDR1 is LNHDA and CDR2 is SQIVND in the germline V gene (reference sequence). Drawing the rest from reference TRBV19 and TRBJ2-1, the complete variable domain is DGGITQSPKYLFRKEGQNVTLSCEQNLNHDAMYWYRQDPGQGLRLIYYSQIVNDFQKGDIAEGYSVSREKKESFPLTVTSAQKNPTAFYLCASTGSGRKYNEQFFGPGTRLTVL.

The V call is TRBV27, the J call TRBJ1-5; unclear D gene. CDR3 length: 13 residues. V was shortened by 3 bases and J by 5 bases, with 8 bases between the two germline ends. Germline V gene sequence: CDR1 MNHEY, CDR2 SMNVEV (reference sequence). CDR3 loop: CASSFNVDQPQHF. CDR3 coding DNA: TGTGCCAGCAGTTTCAACGTGGATCAGCCCCAGCATTTT.

The rearrangement links TRBV5-1 to TRBJ2-2; D not certain. CDR1 and CDR2 (germline): SGHRS, YFSETQ. V was cut by 0 bases and J by 1 base, with 4 bases left in between. The CDR3 sequence is 14 residues long. CDR3 DNA sequence: TGCGCCAGCAGCTTGGTAGGGAACACCGGGGAGCTGTTTTTT. Protein: CASSLVGNTGELFF.

The sample holds a few counts of this clone. The rearrangement uses TRBV27 and TRBJ2-2; perhaps TRBD1 as D (5 bases). The germline V gene encodes CDR1 MNHEY and CDR2 SMNVEV (reference sequence). Trimming stripped 7 bases from V and 2 bases from J, with 11 bases between. CDR3 length: 14 residues. This CDR3 reads CASIDRGNTGELFF. The CDR3 DNA is TGTGCCAGCATTGATAGGGGAAACACCGGGGAGCTGTTTTTT.

The J gene is TRBJ2-3, the V gene TRBV24-1; D is uncertain. The CDR3 is made up of 16 amino acids. Per the germline V gene, CDR1 is KGHDR and CDR2 is SFDVKD. Trimming took 4 bases from V and 0 from J, leaving 13 bases between them. The CDR3: CATSDTTASSTDTQYF. CDR3 coding DNA: TGTGCCACCAGTGACACGACGGCCTCTAGCACAGATACGCAGTATTTT.

The CDR3, as DNA: TGTGCCAGCAGTGAACTGGCAGGGTCGTGGCTAGCGGGAGGCCCTAATGAGCAGTTCTTC. As protein: CASSELAGSWLAGGPNEQFF. This chain uses TRBV2 with TRBJ2-1; 11 positions match TRBD2. Germline V gene lookup returns CDR1 SNHLY and CDR2 FYNNEI. With 2 bases clipped from V and 7 bases from J, the junction kept 19 bases outside the gene matches. The length of the CDR3 is 20 residues.

The V gene is TRBV7-9, the J gene TRBJ2-1; 14 positions agree with TRBD2. Germline CDR1 SEHNR, CDR2 FQNEAQ (reference sequence). The CDR3 extends over 17 amino acids. After removal of 7 bases from V and 3 bases from J, the junction contained 8 bases not matched to a gene. The chain's CDR3 is CASTGTSGSGIYNEQFF. CDR3 nucleotides: TGTGCCAGCACCGGGACTAGCGGGAGTGGGATCTACAATGAGCAGTTCTTC.

The chain has TRBV28 and TRBJ2-2; D not resolved. V dropped 7 bases and J dropped 4 bases, with 13 bases sitting between them. The CDR3 sequence is 14 residues long. The germline V gene has CDR1 MDHEN and CDR2 SYDVKM. CDR3 bases: TGTGCCAGCAAAAAGGGTGGCGTCACCGGGGAGCTGTTTTTT. It encodes CASKKGGVTGELFF.

V and J are TRBV5-3 and TRBJ2-7, with D uncertain. TRBV5-3 is identified as an open reading frame with a role that is uncertain. There are 13 residues in the CDR3. The ends were cut back, 0 bases at V and 2 bases at J, with 6 bases in the middle. The CDR3 loop reads CARSLAAAYEQYF. The CDR3 nucleotides read TGTGCCAGAAGCTTGGCCGCAGCCTACGAGCAGTACTTC.

At least ten counts were recorded for this clone. The V and J genes are TRBV28 and TRBJ2-7, with D perhaps TRBD1 (6 bases). The CDR3 is made up of 13 amino acids. With 6 bases removed from V and 5 bases from J, the gap between germline ends came to 14 bases. Per germline, CDR1 MDHEN and CDR2 SYDVKM. The CDR3 loop is CASRLSTGNEQYF. CDR3 DNA: TGTGCCAGCAGACTTAGTACAGGGAACGAGCAGTACTTC.